This T cell receptor beta chain originates from a study of monozygotic twins with inflammatory bowel disease (dated by TCRdb to about 2019). About the investigation overall: In total, around 28 monozygotic twin pairs made up the full study: 19 Danish pairs, all IBD-discordant, plus nine German pairs, of which four were IBD-concordant and five were IBD-discordant. Each individual had, on average, about 151 000 unique TCRalpha sequences and 181 000 unique TCRbeta sequences available for analysis. The search for disease-associated traits relied mainly on comparing, within discordant pairs, IBD patients with their genetically identical healthy co-twins.

Details on this clonotype: The antigen this receptor binds is unknown.

Beyond this particular receptor, the publication reports: Repertoire similarity did not differ between concordant and discordant twins, which could be due to limited statistical power. Compared with healthy twins, IBD patients shared fewer clonotypes with other individuals, and the difference was most pronounced in patients with signs of disease activity. Differing immunosuppressive treatments among patients may have added background noise and inter-individual variability to the repertoires. The analysis was unable to tell different T cell subtypes apart. A decrease in TCRbeta repertoire diversity, as measured by inverse Simpson index, was observed in IBD patients compared with their healthy co-twins. No single strong signal or clonotype linked to IBD turned up in the results, so the idea that one exists was not supported.

Inclusive of the bounding cysteine and phenylalanine, the CDR3 is 13 residues long. The DNA is unrecorded. The germline V gene gives CDR1 as MNHEY and CDR2 as SVGAGI. Libraries were built with 5' RACE. Preparation of each TCR library used around 3.5 ug of total RNA. cDNA was synthesized with SMARTScribe reverse transcriptase in eight separate reactions per sample. During cDNA synthesis, unique molecular identifiers containing a 6-nucleotide sample barcode were introduced by template switching. Amplification of TCRalpha and TCRbeta cDNA involved two nested PCRs of 16 and 9 cycles, and each PCR was followed by bead purification. Before amplification, cDNA was treated with uracil DNA-glycosylase and purified using the QIAquick PCR purification kit. The second PCR added Illumina TruSeq-compatible adapters along with sample-specific barcodes. TapeStation and Qubit were used to check library quality and concentration, and 4 to 6 ng of each library went into the pool. The pooled libraries were sequenced with 2 x 100 bp reads and custom sequencing primers on an Illumina HiSeq2500 single-index Rapid Run. Regarding the original processing steps: MiGEC version 1.2.6 was used for UMI-based consensus assembly to correct PCR and sequencing errors. MiXCR version 2.1.1 was used to carry out V(D)J alignment, clonotype assembly and CDR3 extraction. Normalisation of gene usage, clonotype sharing and MAIT/NKT TCR abundance was achieved by analysing the top 1000, 10 000 and 20 000 clonotypes per sample. Diversity was computed as the inverse Simpson index with the vegan R package after downsampling to 27 000 UMIs. Paired Mann-Whitney U tests were applied to discordant twin pairs, and Benjamini-Hochberg correction was used for multiple testing. Following TCRdb reprocessing, every CDR3 protein sequence forms one entry, and DNA is not provided. The V and J calls follow TCRdb's processing rather than the paper's. In this sample's table one finds 150,000 to 200,000 distinct CDR3 sequences. Around 2.8% of the sample lies in the top ten.

From each donor, a roughly 2.5 ml peripheral blood sample was collected into PAXgene tubes and stored at -80 degrees C. Without T cell sorting, total RNA was isolated from whole blood using the PAXgene blood miRNA kit on an automated QIAcube. Peripheral blood from monozygotic twin pairs who were concordant or discordant for inflammatory bowel disease underwent deep TCRalpha and TCRbeta repertoire profiling using unique molecular barcoding. Smoking habits were recorded for all twin pairs, with individuals classified as current, former or never smokers. The V gene is TRBV6-5 and the J gene is TRBJ1-2; the D gene TCRdb calls, TRBD1, cannot be checked with no DNA. This clonotype was sampled from a human donor with ulcerative colitis or Crohn's disease, or a healthy co-twin of an affected twin (not recorded which). The sequenced material came from blood. CDR3 reads: CASSYPGAGGYTF.